This TCR beta chain emerged from a study of blood T cell repertoires in COVID-19. Study-wide context: PBMCs, B-cell-depleted T cells, or T cells were the source of the cDNA or gDNA that made up the material.

Methods used by the authors: Reference gene primer amplification gave nucleated cell count estimates. Here immunoSEQ multiplex PCR was the method, and the copy in TCRdb shows in-frame clones only, minus some. V, J and clone size reflect that table, while D and trimming were determined from the DNA. The table has around 150,000 clones, approximately 89% seen once. CDR1 is SGHDT and CDR2 is YYEEEE in the germline V gene. This CDR3 is built from 14 residues. Trimming removed 5 bases from V and 4 bases from J; junction bases left unmatched: 6. The sample comprised peripheral blood. The rearrangement uses TRBV5-6 and TRBJ1-2, with 9 bases fitting TRBD1. The receptor comes from a man in his sixties with active or convalescent COVID-19. Here the CDR3 DNA reads TGTGCCAGCAGGGACAGGGGCGCCGGCTATGGCTACACCTTC. Its translation is CASRDRGAGYGYTF. Full variable domain (remainder filled in from reference TRBV5-6 and TRBJ1-2): DAGVTQSPTHLIKTRGQQVTLRCSPKSGHDTVSWYQQALGQGPQFIFQYYEEEERQRGNFPDRFSGHQFPNYSSELNVNALLLGDSALYLCASRDRGAGYGYTFGSGTRLTVV.